Shown below are 15 T cell receptor beta chains from a single sample sequenced in a study of early T cells in non-severe SARS-CoV-2 infection. TCRdb analysed the 5' RACE reads with MiXCR anew, one entry per CDR3 protein. The sample includes tens of thousands of distinct CDR3 sequences, roughly 12% seen only once; the top ten take approximately 4.8%. What was sequenced was whole blood. These receptors all come from an adult who was a healthcare worker with PCR-confirmed SARS-CoV-2 infection or an uninfected control (not recorded which).

The chain joins TRBV2 to TRBJ2-2; possibly TRBD1 for D (6 bases). CDR1 and CDR2 (germline): SNHLY, FYNNEI. The CDR3 runs 16 residues. Trimming shortened V by 4 bases and J by 0 bases, and 12 bases separated the two germline ends. The CDR3 is CASSVAGTTNTGELFF. The DNA for the CDR3 is TGTGCCAGCAGTGTGGCCGGGACAACGAACACCGGGGAGCTGTTTTTT.

In this sample, this clonotype is medium-sized. V gene TRBV27 combines with J gene TRBJ2-5, with a weak D call TRBD2 (5 bases). The CDR3 sequence is 15 residues long. With 1 base removed from V and 5 bases from J, the gap between germline ends came to 14 bases. In germline, CDR1 is MNHEY, CDR2 SMNVEV (reference sequence). CDR3: CASSLYPGVAETQYF. The CDR3 DNA reads TGTGCCAGCAGTTTATACCCCGGGGTAGCCGAGACCCAGTACTTC.

This clonotype was seen more than once but under ten times. The V and J genes are TRBV3-1 and TRBJ2-7; D not resolved. The V gene's germline CDR1 is LGHDT and CDR2 YNNKEL (reference sequence). Between the trimmed V and J ends, which lost 1 base and 4 bases, there was a span of 11 bases. This CDR3 has 14 residues. The DNA for the CDR3 is TGTGCCAGCAGCCAAGTCCGGGTCGCTTACGAGCAGTACTTC. This gives the protein CASSQVRVAYEQYF.

This clonotype was observed many times. The chain combines TRBV12-3 or TRBV12-4 with TRBJ2-1, with D hard to call. V lost 3 bases to trimming and J lost 6 bases, with 3 bases between them. This CDR3 is 11 amino acids long. The CDR3 bases are TGTGCCAGCAGTTTCACCAATGAGCAGTTCTTC. It specifies CASSFTNEQFF.

This clonotype was picked up one time. This chain connects TRBV7-9 to TRBJ2-3; TRBD2 agrees at 9 bases. The CDR3 covers 15 residues. The germline gives CDR1 SEHNR, CDR2 FQNEAQ (reference sequence). Trimming at V came to 2 bases and at J to 3 bases, leaving 3 bases not matched to a gene. CDR3 sequence: CASSLQTSGTDTQYF. The CDR3 bases are TGTGCCAGCAGCTTACAAACTAGCGGGACAGATACGCAGTATTTT.

This clonotype was counted ten times or more. V and J are TRBV18 and TRBJ2-7; D is undetermined. V lost 1 base, J lost 0 bases, and 4 bases lay in between. CDR1 KGHSH and CDR2 LQKENI come from the germline V gene. This CDR3 has 13 amino acids. The CDR3 bases are TGTGCCAGCTCACCACAAAGCTCCTACGAGCAGTACTTC. Its translation: CASSPQSSYEQYF.

DNA for the CDR3: TGCGCCAGCAGCTATGGTAGCACAGGGGGGACTAATGAGCAGTTCTTC. It translates to CASSYGSTGGTNEQFF. The chain links TRBV5-1 to TRBJ2-1, with TRBD1 matching over 8 bases. CDR3 size: 16 residues. CDR1 is SGHRS, CDR2 YFSETQ, per germline. V was clipped by 3 bases and J by 7 bases; unmatched bases: 12.

The sample holds many counts of this clonotype. The chain uses TRBV5-4 and TRBJ2-5; D not certain. V lost 2 bases and J 0 bases, leaving 2 bases between the germline ends. The CDR3 is 12 amino acids. Germline CDR1 SGHNT, CDR2 YYREEE (reference sequence). CDR3 residues: CASSLNQETQYF. The CDR3 region has the DNA TGTGCCAGCAGCTTAAACCAAGAGACCCAGTACTTC.

This clonotype was seen only a few times. The chain uses TRBV7-2 and TRBJ1-5; D perhaps matches TRBD1 (5 bases). V was clipped by 0 bases and J by 4 bases, with 7 bases between them. The germline gives CDR1 SGHTA, CDR2 FQGNSA. This CDR3 is 14 amino acids long. CDR3 amino acids: CASSLAQGNQPQHF. CDR3 nucleotide sequence: TGTGCCAGCAGCTTAGCGCAGGGAAATCAGCCCCAGCATTTT. Full variable domain (outside the CDR3, taken from reference TRBV7-2 and TRBJ1-5): GAGVSQSPSNKVTEKGKDVELRCDPISGHTALYWYRQSLGQGLEFLIYFQGNSAPDKSGLPSDRFSAERTGGSVSTLTIQRTQQEDSAVYLCASSLAQGNQPQHFGDGTRLSIL.

This clonotype appeared many times. The J gene is TRBJ2-7, the V gene TRBV7-2; possibly TRBD1 for D (5 bases). CDR1 is SGHTA, CDR2 FQGNSA, per germline. CDR3 size: 14 residues. V was clipped by 1 base and J by 6 bases, with 13 bases between them. CDR3: CASSLEGWQGEQYF. In DNA form, the CDR3 reads TGTGCCAGCAGCTTAGAAGGCTGGCAGGGCGAGCAGTACTTC.

This clonotype was seen at least ten times. The rearrangement joins TRBV6-2 or TRBV6-3 to TRBJ2-7, with TRBD2 identical over 10 bases. Losses at the gene ends were 6 bases for V and 4 bases for J; bases not matched to a gene: 3. Germline loops: CDR1 MNHEY, CDR2 SVGEGT. The CDR3 extends over 13 amino acids. This CDR3 is CASRASGGYEQYF. The CDR3 nucleotides are TGTGCCAGCAGGGCTAGCGGGGGTTACGAGCAGTACTTC.

This clonotype was recorded many times. CDR3 sequence: CASSLLGSSYEQYF. In DNA, the CDR3 is TGTGCCAGCAGTTTACTAGGAAGTTCCTACGAGCAGTACTTC. The chain links TRBV7-9 to TRBJ2-7; a possible D gene is TRBD2 (5 bases). Trimming pared 6 bases from V and 1 base from J, leaving 13 bases between. Germline V gives CDR1 SEHNR, CDR2 FQNEAQ (reference sequence). The CDR3 consists of 14 residues.

The sample holds a few counts of this clonotype. The gene calls are TRBV21-1 and TRBJ1-5; the table names TRBD1, a call not compared with the DNA. TRBV21-1 is a pseudogene. CDR3 length: 18 amino acids. CDR3 DNA sequence: TGTGCCAGCAGCAAAGATCGGGTCAAGGGGCTTAGCAATCAGCCCCAGCATTTT. This encodes CASSKDRVKGLSNQPQHF.

This clonotype was seen only a few times. The chain carries TRBV6-2 or TRBV6-3 and TRBJ1-2, with a possible D match to TRBD1 (5 bases). V lost 6 bases and J lost 1, with 18 bases in between. The CDR3 has 16 residues. Germline V gene data show CDR1 as MNHEY and CDR2 as SVGEGT. In nucleotides, the CDR3 is TGTGCCAGCAGCCTAAAAACCGGGACGCTTAACTATGGCTACACCTTC. This gives the protein CASSLKTGTLNYGYTF.

The J gene is TRBJ2-1, the V gene TRBV4-1; TRBD2 matches 12 bases. CDR1 and CDR2 from the germline V gene are MGHRA and YSYEKL. Trimming removed 0 bases from V and 10 bases from J; junction bases left unmatched: 10. The CDR3 length is 17 residues. CDR3 DNA: TGCGCCAGCAGCCAAGAGACCGGACTAGCGGGGCAGGGCGAGCAGTTCTTC. It is translated as CASSQETGLAGQGEQFF.